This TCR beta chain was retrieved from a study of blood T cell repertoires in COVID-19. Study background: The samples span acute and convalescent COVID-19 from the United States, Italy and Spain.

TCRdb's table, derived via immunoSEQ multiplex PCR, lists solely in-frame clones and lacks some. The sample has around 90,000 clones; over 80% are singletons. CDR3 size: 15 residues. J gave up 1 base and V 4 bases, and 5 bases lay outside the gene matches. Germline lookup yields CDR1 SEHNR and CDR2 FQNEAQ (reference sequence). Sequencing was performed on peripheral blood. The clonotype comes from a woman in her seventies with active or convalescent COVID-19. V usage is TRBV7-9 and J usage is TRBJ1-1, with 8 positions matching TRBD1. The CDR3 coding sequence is TGTGCCAGCAGCTGGACAACAGGGGGGAACACTGAAGCTTTCTTT. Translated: CASSWTTGGNTEAFF.